The 25 T cell receptor beta chains presented below share a single source sample, sequenced in a study of T cell repertoires in cytomegalovirus infection. From the reads, TCRdb called clonotypes with MiXCR, one entry per CDR3 protein. The table lists some 300,000 distinct CDR3 sequences, about an eighth of them singletons. Source material: PBMCs. The receptors were gathered from a human donor in good health (CMV status not recorded). Some clones in this sample may be carry-over from other donors' samples.

V and J are TRBV20-1 and TRBJ2-1; D is perhaps TRBD1 (6 bases). V was clipped by 4 bases and J by 7 bases, with 14 bases between them. Germline CDR1 and CDR2: DFQATT and SNEGSKA (reference sequence). This CDR3 is built from 13 residues. The CDR3 bases are TGCAGTGCTACAGGGGCGATGGGGAATGAGCAGTTCTTC. Amino acid sequence: CSATGAMGNEQFF.

The gene calls are TRBV12-3 or TRBV12-4 and TRBJ1-4; D is unclear. This CDR3 is built from 13 residues. Trimming left V 6 bases short and J 5 bases short, with 10 bases between. The CDR3 is CASSKQPNEKLFF. CDR3 in DNA: TGTGCCAGCAGCAAACAGCCAAATGAAAAACTGTTTTTT.

A word on this clonotype: At one of its ends the junction is not consistent with the germline gene, which may arise from a read error. The CDR3 reads CSAKSTGHQNTEAFF. As DNA, the CDR3 is TGCAGCGCTAAGTCCACGGGACACCAAAACACTGAAGCTTTCTTT. The chain has TRBV20-1 and TRBJ1-1; perhaps TRBD1 as D (6 bases). The CDR3 has 15 residues. From germline, CDR1 is DFQATT and CDR2 SNEGSKA (reference sequence).

This clonotype turned up a few times. The CDR3 DNA sequence: TGTGCCAGCAGCCAAGTGTCCGGGACCCGGGGGCAGCCCCAGCATTTT. Amino acids: CASSQVSGTRGQPQHF. The chain links TRBV4-2 to TRBJ1-5, with a weak D call TRBD1 (5 bases). Trimming cost V 1 base and J 7 bases, with 17 bases left between them. Germline V gives CDR1 LGHNA, CDR2 YNFKEQ. The CDR3 contains 16 residues.

This clonotype was recorded at least ten times. The chain employs TRBV19 and TRBJ1-6, with 8 positions matching TRBD1. The CDR3 totals 14 residues. Germline CDR1 LNHDA, CDR2 SQIVND (reference sequence). With 5 bases clipped from V and 10 bases from J, the junction kept 7 bases outside the gene matches. The CDR3 loop reads CASSSGQGRSPLHF. The CDR3 DNA reads TGTGCCAGTAGTTCTGGACAGGGCAGATCACCCCTCCACTTT.

There are many counts of this clonotype. V usage is TRBV19 and J usage is TRBJ2-7; D call uncertain. The germline gives CDR1 LNHDA, CDR2 SQIVND (reference sequence). The CDR3 has 12 amino acids. Trimming stripped 5 bases from V and 1 base from J, with 6 bases between. CDR3 nucleotide sequence: TGTGCCAGTAGTCCCGTTTCCTACGAGCAGTACTTC. This codes for CASSPVSYEQYF.

The J gene is TRBJ1-5, the V gene TRBV20-1; tentative D call: TRBD1 (6 bases). This CDR3 has 14 residues. Trimming removed 1 base from V and 4 bases from J, with 11 bases in between. CDR1 and CDR2 from the germline V gene are DFQATT and SNEGSKA (reference sequence). The CDR3 DNA reads TGCAGTGCTAGAGTAGGGCAGGGGAATCAGCCCCAGCATTTT. Translated, it gives CSARVGQGNQPQHF.

The V call is TRBV5-1, the J call TRBJ1-1; TRBD1 might be the D (6 bases). The germline V and J ends were trimmed by 4 bases and 0 bases, with 13 bases remaining between them. The CDR3 totals 15 residues. Germline values: CDR1 SGHRS, CDR2 YFSETQ. CDR3 nucleotide sequence: TGCGCCAGCAGCATTACAGGGCCGATGAACACTGAAGCTTTCTTT. This translates into CASSITGPMNTEAFF.

The chain uses TRBV4-1 and TRBJ2-7, with D possibly TRBD1 on 7 matching bases. The germline V gene encodes CDR1 MGHRA and CDR2 YSYEKL. V shed 1 base and J shed 6 bases, with 10 bases lying between them. This CDR3 region has 13 residues. The CDR3 DNA reads TGCGCCAGCAGCCAAGGACAGGGAGGCGAGCAGTACTTC. Translation gives CASSQGQGGEQYF.

V and J are TRBV14 and TRBJ1-1, with D possibly TRBD1 on 6 matching bases. This CDR3 has 16 residues. Germline lookup yields CDR1 SGHDN and CDR2 FVKESK. The V gene lost 4 bases and the J gene lost 0 bases, with 15 bases spanning the gap. The CDR3 loop reads CASSRRGLALNTEAFF. In DNA, the CDR3 is TGTGCCAGCAGCCGCCGGGGGCTAGCCCTGAACACTGAAGCTTTCTTT. Complete variable domain (other parts from reference TRBV14 and TRBJ1-1): EAGVTQFPSHSVIEKGQTVTLRCDPISGHDNLYWYRRVMGKEIKFLLHFVKESKQDESGMPNNRFLAERTGGTYSTLKVQPAELEDSGVYFCASSRRGLALNTEAFFGQGTRLTVV.

This clonotype was seen a handful of times. This chain connects TRBV20-1 to TRBJ2-5; tentatively, D is TRBD1 or TRBD2 (5 bases each). Germline CDR1 reads DFQATT; CDR2 reads SNEGSKA (reference sequence). V lost 0 bases to trimming and J lost 4 bases, with 24 bases between them. CDR3 length: 18 residues. DNA of the CDR3: TGCAGTGCTAGAGATCGGGGAGCGATGGGGGACCCCCGAGAGACCCAGTACTTC. Encoded protein: CSARDRGAMGDPRETQYF.

The chain combines TRBV2 with TRBJ1-6; 7 nucleotides align to TRBD1. CDR3 length equals 14 residues. V gave up 7 bases and J gave up 9 bases; unmatched junction bases: 9. Germline V lookup: CDR1 SNHLY, CDR2 FYNNEI. For the CDR3, the DNA is TGTGCCAGCATTAACCGGGACAGAGGTTCACCCCTCCACTTT. This sequence encodes CASINRDRGSPLHF.

This clonotype was seen many times. This rearrangement joins TRBV7-9 to TRBJ2-1, with 8 bases that match TRBD2. This CDR3 region has 14 residues. Germline V gives CDR1 SEHNR, CDR2 FQNEAQ (reference sequence). V dropped 5 bases and J dropped 2; count of bases not matched to a gene: 2. CDR3 region: CASSGGGPYNEQFF. The CDR3 nucleotides read TGTGCCAGCAGCGGCGGGGGGCCCTACAATGAGCAGTTCTTC. Combining the CDR3 with reference TRBV7-9 and TRBJ2-1 gives the whole variable domain DTGVSQNPRHKITKRGQNVTFRCDPISEHNRLYWYRQTLGQGPEFLTYFQNEAQLEKSRLLSDRFSAERPKGSFSTLEIQRTEQGDSAMYLCASSGGGPYNEQFFGPGTRLTVL.

This clonotype was recorded at least ten times. The chain carries TRBV7-8 and TRBJ2-5; 11 nucleotides match TRBD2. J lost 2 bases, V lost 6 bases, and 5 bases had no gene match. This CDR3 region has 15 residues. Germline values: CDR1 SGHVS, CDR2 FQNEAQ. For the CDR3, the DNA is TGTGCCAGCAGGGAAATAGCGGGAGGGCAAGAGACCCAGTACTTC. Its protein is CASREIAGGQETQYF.

This clonotype was recorded many times. J is TRBJ2-7 and V is TRBV7-6, with TRBD2 matching over 10 bases. The CDR3 loop spans 18 amino acids. CDR1 is SGHVS and CDR2 is FNYEAQ in the germline V gene. V lost 1 base, J lost 0 bases, and 9 bases stayed unmatched. CDR3 loop: CASSLGPSGSGRSYEQYF. The CDR3 bases are TGTGCCAGCAGCTTAGGCCCTAGCGGGAGTGGGCGCTCCTACGAGCAGTACTTC.

This clonotype has more than one count but fewer than ten. The chain employs TRBV2 and TRBJ1-1; TRBD1 might be the D (5 bases). The CDR3 length is 14 residues. Germline loops: CDR1 SNHLY, CDR2 FYNNEI. V lost 4 bases to trimming and J lost 3 bases, with 12 bases between them. The CDR3 loop reads CASSGRRGDTEAFF. The CDR3 DNA reads as TGTGCCAGCAGTGGGAGGAGAGGGGACACTGAAGCTTTCTTT.

This clonotype was counted between two and nine times. The CDR3 DNA is TGTGCCAGCAGCTTATACGGGAGGGAGCTGTTTTTT. It encodes CASSLYGRELFF. The chain recombines TRBV7-2 with TRBJ2-2, with TRBD2 as a possible D gene (5 bases). Trimming removed 2 bases from V and 9 bases from J, with 7 bases in between. The CDR3 loop spans 12 amino acids. Looked up from germline, CDR1 is SGHTA and CDR2 is FQGNSA.

The gene calls are TRBV9 and TRBJ2-2; D is uncertain. Trimming removed 6 bases from V and 0 bases from J, with 12 bases in between. The CDR3 length is 15 residues. The germline V gene encodes CDR1 SGDLS and CDR2 YYNGEE. The CDR3 reads CASTLFGANTGELFF. CDR3 in DNA: TGTGCCAGCACACTTTTTGGTGCGAACACCGGGGAGCTGTTTTTT. Variable domain in full (rest from reference TRBV9 and TRBJ2-2): DSGVTQTPKHLITATGQRVTLRCSPRSGDLSVYWYQQSLDQGLQFLIQYYNGEERAKGNILERFSAQQFPDLHSELNLSSLELGDSALYFCASTLFGANTGELFFGEGSRLTVL.

In this sample, this clonotype turned up many times. The J gene is TRBJ1-3, the V gene TRBV27; tentatively, D is TRBD1 (5 bases). Germline loops: CDR1 MNHEY, CDR2 SMNVEV (reference sequence). CDR3 length equals 15 residues. The V end lost 3 bases, the J end lost 0 bases, and 9 bases lay between the germline ends. CDR3 DNA: TGTGCCAGCAGTTTGGGGGGGACCTCTGGAAACACCATATATTTT. This encodes CASSLGGTSGNTIYF.

This clonotype was detected many times. The rearrangement uses TRBV7-9 and TRBJ1-3, with 7 bases that match TRBD1. CDR3 length: 16 amino acids. Germline loops: CDR1 SEHNR, CDR2 FQNEAQ (reference sequence). V dropped 4 bases and J dropped 0; count of bases not matched to a gene: 6. The CDR3 sequence: CASSSSRQGSGNTIYF. The CDR3 DNA follows: TGTGCCAGCAGCTCGTCGAGACAGGGCTCTGGAAACACCATATATTTT.

This clonotype was detected many times. This chain connects TRBV5-5 to TRBJ2-5, with TRBD2 identical over 15 bases. Trimming removed 4 bases from V and 4 bases from J; junction bases left unmatched: 8. The CDR3 totals 17 residues. The V gene's germline CDR1 is SGHKS and CDR2 YYEKEE (reference sequence). CDR3 bases: TGTGCCAGCAGCGGCGGGACTAGCGGGAGGAGTGGAGAGACCCAGTACTTC. It codes for CASSGGTSGRSGETQYF.

About this clonotype: A much larger clone sits a single nucleotide away, making a read error possible. The chain recombines TRBV6-2 or TRBV6-3 with TRBJ2-4, with TRBD2 as a possible D gene (5 bases). The germline gives CDR1 MNHEY, CDR2 SVGEGT. CDR3 length: 16 residues. DNA of the CDR3: TGTGACAGCAGTTACTCGAAGGGAGAAGCCAAAAACATTCAGTACTTC. As protein: CDSSYSKGEAKNIQYF.

This clonotype was detected ten times or more. The rearrangement uses TRBV6-5 and TRBJ1-1; TRBD1 is a possible D gene (5 bases). CDR3 size: 14 residues. Trimming took 6 bases from V and 1 from J, leaving 12 bases between them. The germline CDR1 and CDR2 sequences are MNHEY and SVGAGI. CDR3 coding DNA: TGTGCCAGCAGCCTCGTGACAGAGAACACTGAAGCTTTCTTT. It is translated as CASSLVTENTEAFF.

The rearrangement joins TRBV9 to TRBJ2-4; tentative D call: TRBD2 (7 bases). Per germline, CDR1 SGDLS and CDR2 YYNGEE. Trimming took 4 bases from V and 7 from J, leaving 15 bases between them. CDR3 length: 14 residues. The CDR3 nucleotides are TGTGCCAGCAGCTCAAGGGGGGGATGGAACATTCAGTACTTC. Encoded protein: CASSSRGGWNIQYF.

The J gene is TRBJ2-7, the V gene TRBV20-1; perhaps TRBD2 as D (5 bases). Trimming removed 1 base at V and 4 bases at J, with 14 bases between. The CDR3 loop spans 14 amino acids. The germline gives CDR1 DFQATT, CDR2 SNEGSKA (reference sequence). In nucleotides, the CDR3 is TGCAGTGCTAGAGGGGAGAAGATAATGTACGAGCAGTACTTC. As protein: CSARGEKIMYEQYF.